This TCR beta chain was profiled in a study of Ad26.COV2.S vaccination and SARS-CoV-2 variants. Study-wide results and limits: Recipients given vaccine exceeded placebo recipients in spike-specific TCR breadth. In vaccinated individuals, spike-specific CD8+ and CD4+ T cell responses reportedly displayed substantial breadth. Placebo recipients and vaccine recipients were similar in non-spike TCR breadth. Breadth and depth estimates from TCRs may understate total T cell responses.

Profiled with immunoSEQ multiplex PCR; TCRdb holds only in-frame clones, not every one. The sample records over 85,000 clones, around three quarters being singletons. As concerns this clone: The antigen remains unidentified.

V lost 1 base and J lost 7, with 11 bases in between. Germline CDR1 and CDR2: MNHNS and SASEGT. The CDR3 covers 15 residues. The source of this sequence is a human donor who had recovered from COVID-19. The chain carries TRBV6-1 and TRBJ1-6; D not resolved. The material was peripheral blood, obtained after recovery from COVID-19. Written as DNA, the CDR3 is TGTGCCAGCAGTGAAGGGAGGACGGGAAATTCACCCCTCCACTTT. Protein: CASSEGRTGNSPLHF.